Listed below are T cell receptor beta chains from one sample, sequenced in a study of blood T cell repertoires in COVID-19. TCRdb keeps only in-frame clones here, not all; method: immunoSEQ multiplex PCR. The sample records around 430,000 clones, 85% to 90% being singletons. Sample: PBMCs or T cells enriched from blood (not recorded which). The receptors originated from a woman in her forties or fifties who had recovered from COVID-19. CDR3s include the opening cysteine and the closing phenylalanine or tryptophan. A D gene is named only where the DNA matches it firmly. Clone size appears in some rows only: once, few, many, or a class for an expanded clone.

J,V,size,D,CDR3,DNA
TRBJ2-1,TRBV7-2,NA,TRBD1,CASSAWTGGYNEQFF,TGTGCCAGCAGCGCCTGGACAGGGGGTTACAATGAGCAGTTCTTC
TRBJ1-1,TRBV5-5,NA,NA,CASSWGGSGNTEAFF,TGTGCCAGCAGCTGGGGGGGATCAGGGAACACTGAAGCTTTCTTT
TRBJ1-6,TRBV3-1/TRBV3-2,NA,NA,CASSQRGYNSPLHF,TGTGCCAGCAGCCAACGAGGCTATAATTCACCCCTCCACTTT
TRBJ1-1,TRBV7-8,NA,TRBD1,CASSIHRGRKTEAFF,TGTGCCAGCAGCATTCACAGGGGGCGGAAAACTGAAGCTTTCTTT
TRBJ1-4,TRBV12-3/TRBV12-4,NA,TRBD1,CASTPTGAAELFF,TGTGCCAGCACCCCAACAGGGGCAGCGGAACTGTTTTTT
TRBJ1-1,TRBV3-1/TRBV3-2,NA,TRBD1,CASSPKTGGYTEAFF,TGTGCCAGCAGTCCTAAGACAGGGGGATACACTGAAGCTTTCTTT
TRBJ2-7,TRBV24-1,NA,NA,CATRIAGTQTYEQYF,TGTGCCACGAGAATAGCCGGGACACAAACCTACGAGCAGTACTTC
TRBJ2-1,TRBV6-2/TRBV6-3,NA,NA,CASSYPKRNEQFF,TGTGCCAGCAGTTACCCCAAGAGGAATGAGCAGTTCTTC
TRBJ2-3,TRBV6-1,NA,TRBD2,CASSDPRLAGGRTDTQYF,TGTGCCAGCAGTGACCCCCGACTAGCGGGGGGGCGTACAGATACGCAGTATTTT
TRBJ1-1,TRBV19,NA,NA,CASSIRGAEAEAFF,TGTGCCAGTAGTATTCGGGGGGCCGAAGCTGAAGCTTTCTTT
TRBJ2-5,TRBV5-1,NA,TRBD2,CASSLTGTSGGQETQYF,TGCGCCAGCAGCCTAACTGGGACTAGCGGGGGTCAAGAGACCCAGTACTTC
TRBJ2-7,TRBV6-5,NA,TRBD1,CASRGDSSYEQYF,TGTGCCAGCAGGGGGGACAGCTCCTACGAGCAGTACTTC
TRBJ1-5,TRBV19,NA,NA,CASSMGRVNQPQHF,TGTGCCAGTAGTATGGGTCGGGTCAATCAGCCCCAGCATTTT
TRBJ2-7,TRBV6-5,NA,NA,CASSTGIWDEQYF,TGTGCCAGCAGCACAGGGATCTGGGACGAGCAGTACTTC
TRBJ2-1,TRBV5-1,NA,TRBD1,CATKGQGAYNEQFF,TGCGCCACGAAAGGGCAGGGGGCCTACAATGAGCAGTTCTTC
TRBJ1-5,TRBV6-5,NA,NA,CASSYSRSVGNQPQHF,TGTGCCAGCAGTTACTCGAGGTCCGTTGGCAATCAGCCCCAGCATTTT
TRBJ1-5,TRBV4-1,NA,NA,CASTSGHNSNQPQHF,TGCGCCAGCACCTCAGGACACAATAGCAATCAGCCCCAGCATTTT
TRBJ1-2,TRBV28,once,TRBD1,CASSSTGTGQYGYTF,TGTGCCAGCAGTTCAACTGGGACAGGCCAGTATGGCTACACCTTC
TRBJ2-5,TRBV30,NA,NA,CAWSLGGAVGETQYF,TGTGCCTGGAGTCTAGGGGGAGCGGTTGGGGAGACCCAGTACTTC
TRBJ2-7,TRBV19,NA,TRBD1,CASSPGDSSAPSYEQYF,TGTGCCAGTAGTCCAGGGGACAGTTCTGCCCCCTCCTACGAGCAGTACTTC
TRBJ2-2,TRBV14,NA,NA,CASSPIGTPNTGELFF,TGTGCCAGCAGCCCAATAGGGACACCCAACACCGGGGAGCTGTTTTTT
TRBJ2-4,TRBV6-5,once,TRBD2,CASRGLAGAQYF,TGTGCCAGCAGAGGCCTAGCGGGAGCCCAGTACTTC
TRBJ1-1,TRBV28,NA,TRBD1,CASRMTGQGGTEAFF,TGTGCCAGCAGGATGACAGGACAGGGTGGAACTGAAGCTTTCTTT
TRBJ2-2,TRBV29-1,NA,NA,CSVGEGAGELFF,TGCAGCGTTGGCGAGGGGGCCGGGGAGCTGTTTTTT
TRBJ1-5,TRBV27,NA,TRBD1,CASSSGTGVGQPQHF,TGTGCCAGCAGTTCCGGGACAGGGGTTGGCCAGCCCCAGCATTTT
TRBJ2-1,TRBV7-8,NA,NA,CASTTRGNNEQFF,TGTGCCAGCACCACACGGGGGAACAATGAGCAGTTCTTC
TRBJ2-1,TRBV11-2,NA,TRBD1,CASRSLGGIEQFF,TGTGCCAGCAGGTCACTAGGGGGCATTGAGCAGTTCTTC
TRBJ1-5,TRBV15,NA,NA,CATSGGGPHQPQHF,TGTGCCACCAGCGGTGGCGGTCCTCATCAGCCCCAGCATTTT
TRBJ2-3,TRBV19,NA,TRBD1,CASSIFFVGGWGQKPKDRTDTQYF,TGTGCCAGTAGTATATTCTTTGTGGGCGGTTGGGGACAGAAACCAAAAGATCGCACAGATACGCAGTATTTT
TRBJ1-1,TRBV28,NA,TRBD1,CASRPVQGFTEAFF,TGTGCCAGCAGACCTGTACAGGGGTTCACTGAAGCTTTCTTT
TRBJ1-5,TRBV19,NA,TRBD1,CASSQTGGMFYSNQPQHF,TGTGCCAGTAGTCAAACAGGGGGAATGTTTTATAGCAATCAGCCCCAGCATTTT
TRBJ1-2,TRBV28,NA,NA,CASRTRQDLGYGYTF,TGTGCCAGCAGAACAAGACAGGACCTAGGCTATGGCTACACCTTC
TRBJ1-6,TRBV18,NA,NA,CASSPLEGDRSSPLHF,TGTGCCAGCTCACCACTTGAGGGGGACCGGAGTTCACCCCTCCACTTT
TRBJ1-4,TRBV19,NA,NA,CASSIDGMETKLFF,TGTGCCAGTAGTATTGACGGTATGGAGACGAAACTGTTTTTT
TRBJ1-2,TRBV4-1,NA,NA,CASSQESSVPANYGYTF,TGCGCCAGCAGCCAAGAATCCTCAGTCCCAGCTAACTATGGCTACACCTTC
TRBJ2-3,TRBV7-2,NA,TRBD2,CASSLAAGVGTDTQYF,TGTGCCAGCAGCCTAGCGGCGGGGGTTGGAACAGATACGCAGTATTTT
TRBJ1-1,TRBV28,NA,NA,CASSGGIGGTEAFF,TGTGCCAGCAGTGGAGGGATTGGAGGCACTGAAGCTTTCTTT
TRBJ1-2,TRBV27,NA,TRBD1,CASILLGQDRGYTF,TGTGCCAGCATTCTTTTAGGACAGGATCGGGGCTACACCTTC
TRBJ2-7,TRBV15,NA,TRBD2,CATSRDLAGGQEQYF,TGTGCCACCAGCAGAGATCTAGCGGGGGGGCAGGAGCAGTACTTC
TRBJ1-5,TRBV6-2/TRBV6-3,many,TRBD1,CASRLRQGVYAQHF,TGTGCCAGCCGCCTCCGGCAGGGGGTCTATGCCCAGCATTTT
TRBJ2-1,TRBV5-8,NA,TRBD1,CASSPRKLGTESNEQFF,TGTGCCAGCAGCCCTAGAAAGCTCGGGACAGAGTCCAATGAGCAGTTCTTC
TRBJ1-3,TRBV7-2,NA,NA,CASSPRDSSSGNTIYF,TGTGCCAGCAGCCCCCGGGACTCAAGCTCTGGAAACACCATATATTTT
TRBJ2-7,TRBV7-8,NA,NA,CASSSQLREVALEQYF,TGTGCCAGCAGCTCCCAACTGAGGGAAGTAGCTCTCGAGCAGTACTTC
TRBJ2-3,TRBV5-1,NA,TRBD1,CASSSGQGSDTQYF,TGCGCCAGCAGCAGCGGACAGGGTTCAGATACGCAGTATTTT
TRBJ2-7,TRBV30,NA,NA,CAWKVTQSSYEQYF,TGTGCCTGGAAGGTGACTCAGAGCTCCTACGAGCAGTACTTC
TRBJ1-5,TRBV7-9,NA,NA,CASSFGGTIYSNQPQHF,TGTGCCAGCAGCTTCGGGGGGACCATATATAGCAATCAGCCCCAGCATTTT
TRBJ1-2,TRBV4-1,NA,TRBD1,CASSQGDRIYGYTF,TGCGCCAGCAGCCAAGGGGACAGAATTTATGGCTACACCTTC
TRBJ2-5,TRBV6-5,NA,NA,CASSYGVGHSKETQYF,TGTGCCAGCAGTTACGGGGTGGGGCACTCCAAAGAGACCCAGTACTTC
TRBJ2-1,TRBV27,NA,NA,CASSLGASYRDEQFF,TGTGCCAGCAGTTTGGGCGCTTCGTACAGGGATGAGCAGTTCTTC
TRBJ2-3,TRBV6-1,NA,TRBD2,CASSDRTSAGRIYQYF,TGTGCCAGCAGTGATAGGACTAGCGCCGGGCGAATATATCAGTATTTT
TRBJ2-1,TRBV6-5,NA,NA,CASSYSGSSYNEQFF,TGTGCCAGCAGTTACAGTGGCAGCTCCTACAATGAGCAGTTCTTC
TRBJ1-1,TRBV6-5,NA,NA,CASEGGGNTEAFF,TGTGCCAGCGAGGGGGGGGGAAACACTGAAGCTTTCTTT
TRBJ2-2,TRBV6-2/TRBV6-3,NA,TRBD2,CASSYERGLTGELFF,TGTGCCAGCAGTTACGAGCGGGGGCTCACCGGGGAGCTGTTTTTT